This is a list of T cell receptor beta chains from one sample in a study of beta chain features in type 1 diabetes. Assay used: immunoSEQ multiplex PCR; TCRdb lists only in-frame clones, some missing. The sample records more than 250,000 clones, about 15% being singletons. The specimen was naive CD4+ T cells from blood. These receptors were collected from a man aged 18 to 35 with type 1 diabetes. Both conserved end residues are part of each CDR3. The D gene is left open where the match is weak. Clone size is not always given. Where it is, it says once, few, many or a class for expanded clones.

.	TRBV25-1	.	TRBJ1-4	TGTGCCAGCAGTGGGACAGCAACTAATGAAAAACTGTTTTTT	CASSGTATNEKLFF
.	TRBV5-4	few	TRBJ2-6	TGTGCCAGCAGCCCGACCGGGGGGGCCAACGTCCTGACTTTC	CASSPTGGANVLTF
TRBD1	TRBV2	.	TRBJ2-1	TGTGCCAGCAGTACCGGGACAGCTACCTACAATGAGCAGTTCTTC	CASSTGTATYNEQFF
.	TRBV28	.	TRBJ1-2	TGTGCCAGCAGTCTTACAGAAGGCTACACCTTC	CASSLTEGYTF
TRBD1	TRBV7-8	.	TRBJ1-5	TGTGCCAGCAGCAGAAACAGGGGGCCTAATCAGCCCCAGCATTTT	CASSRNRGPNQPQHF
.	TRBV29-1	few	TRBJ2-7	TGCAGCGTTGGGGGCAGGGTCGCCTACGAGCAGTACTTC	CSVGGRVAYEQYF
TRBD1	TRBV6-6	.	TRBJ2-7	TGTGCCAGCAGTTACCCGAGGACAGGGAACAGCGAGCAGTACTTC	CASSYPRTGNSEQYF
TRBD2	TRBV30	.	TRBJ2-7	TGTGCCGGAGGACTAGCGGGGATGTACGAGCAGTACTTC	CAGGLAGMYEQYF
TRBD2	TRBV29-1	few	TRBJ2-1	TGCAGCGTGAGCGGGAGGGCCTACAATGAGCAGTTCTTC	CSVSGRAYNEQFF
TRBD1	TRBV10-3	.	TRBJ1-1	TGTGCCATCAGGGGACAGGGTGAAGCTTTCTTT	CAIRGQGEAFF
.	TRBV10-3	.	TRBJ2-4	TGTGCCATCAGTGGGATTCAGGGGAGGGAAAACATTCAGTACTTC	CAISGIQGRENIQYF
.	TRBV18	.	TRBJ2-3	TGTGCCAGCTCACCGTTGCCGGCAGGGCCAGATACGCAGTATTTT	CASSPLPAGPDTQYF
TRBD1	TRBV19	.	TRBJ1-6	TGTGCCAGTAGGTTCGGGACAGGGGGAGATTCACCCCTCCACTTT	CASRFGTGGDSPLHF
.	TRBV28	few	TRBJ1-1	TGTGCCAGCAGTTTAATTCAGATGAACACTGAAGCTTTCTTT	CASSLIQMNTEAFF
.	TRBV7-9	.	TRBJ2-6	TGTGCCAGCAGCTTAGTACCTCGGGTAGGTGGGGCCAACGTCCTGACTTTC	CASSLVPRVGGANVLTF
.	TRBV28	.	TRBJ2-7	TGTGCCAGCAAGAACAGGGTTTACGAGCAGTACTTC	CASKNRVYEQYF
.	TRBV14	few	TRBJ2-3	TGTGCCAGCAGCCGAAGGGGAGATACGCAGTATTTT	CASSRRGDTQYF
TRBD1	TRBV7-2	few	TRBJ1-4	TGTGCCAGCAGCTCCCCGGGACAGGGGAAGGGGGTTGAAAAACTGTTTTTT	CASSSPGQGKGVEKLFF
.	TRBV11-2	.	TRBJ2-3	TGTGCCAGCGCCTGGGCACATACGCAGTATTTT	CASAWAHTQYF
TRBD2	TRBV28	few	TRBJ2-3	TGTGCCAGCAGCAGAGCGGGAGGGACAGATACGCAGTATTTT	CASSRAGGTDTQYF
TRBD2	TRBV29-1	.	TRBJ2-3	TGCAGCGTTGAGCGGGGGGCGCTGACAGATACGCAGTATTTT	CSVERGALTDTQYF
.	TRBV5-1	.	TRBJ2-1	TGCGCCAGCAGCTTGGCCTTTGCCAGGTTATCCTACAATGAGCAGTTCTTC	CASSLAFARLSYNEQFF
TRBD2	TRBV6-8	.	TRBJ2-3	TGTGCCAGCAGGAGCGGGAGGGACGGCACAGATACGCAGTATTTT	CASRSGRDGTDTQYF
TRBD1	TRBV27	.	TRBJ1-1	TGTGCCAGCAGTTCCCTAGGGACAGGGGTGAACACTGAAGCTTTCTTT	CASSSLGTGVNTEAFF
.	TRBV10-3	.	TRBJ2-3	TGTGCCCGATCGGCCAGCGGGAGCACAGATACGCAGTATTTT	CARSASGSTDTQYF
TRBD1	TRBV2	few	TRBJ2-3	TGTGCCAGCAGTGACGACAGGGGTCGGCCAGATACGCAGTATTTT	CASSDDRGRPDTQYF
.	TRBV15	few	TRBJ2-3	TGTGCCACCAGCAGAGATCTATCAGGGGTCCTCACAGATACGCAGTATTTT	CATSRDLSGVLTDTQYF
TRBD2	TRBV5-4	few	TRBJ2-6	TGTGCCAGCAGATATGGACTAGCTGGGGCCAACGTCCTGACTTTC	CASRYGLAGANVLTF
TRBD2	TRBV25-1	.	TRBJ2-7	TGTGCCAGCGCCGACCTAGCGGGAACCTACGAGCAGTACTTC	CASADLAGTYEQYF
TRBD1	TRBV27	few	TRBJ2-1	TGTGCCAGCAGTTTGACAGGGGGCAATGAGCAGTTCTTC	CASSLTGGNEQFF
.	TRBV30	.	TRBJ1-6	TGTGCCTGGAGGCATGGGGCCGGATGGTCGCCCCTCCACTTT	CAWRHGAGWSPLHF
TRBD1	TRBV7-9	few	TRBJ2-1	TGTGCCAGCAGCTTAGCGGAGGGATCCGGGACAGGGTTCTTC	CASSLAEGSGTGFF
TRBD2	TRBV2	few	TRBJ2-7	TGTGCCAGCGGACTAGCGGGAGATCGGGACTCCTACGAGCAGTACTTC	CASGLAGDRDSYEQYF
.	TRBV5-1	.	TRBJ1-1	TGCGCCAGCAGCTTGGGTGGAGACCAGAACACTGAAGCTTTCTTT	CASSLGGDQNTEAFF
TRBD1	TRBV6-6	few	TRBJ1-1	TGTGCCAGCAGGGACAGGCCCACTGAAGCTTTCTTT	CASRDRPTEAFF
.	TRBV13	.	TRBJ2-1	TGTGCCAGCAGCCAAAATGAGCAGTTCTTC	CASSQNEQFF